This TCR beta chain was recovered during a study of blood T cell repertoires in COVID-19. Overall study: The United States, Italy and Spain were the sources of the acute and convalescent COVID-19 samples. T cells, B-cell-depleted T cells, or PBMCs provided the cDNA or gDNA that served as material.

This clone appeared once. Original data processing: The authors estimated nucleated cell counts from reference gene primer amplification. Profiling relied on immunoSEQ multiplex PCR, and the TCRdb table lists in-frame clones only, not all of them. V and J calls and clone size are those listed in that table; D and trimming were worked out from the DNA. The data show approximately 260,000 clones, roughly three quarters seen once. Germline trimming cut 5 bases from V and 5 bases from J; bases unmatched to any gene: 3. Germline V gives CDR1 SGHRS, CDR2 YFSETQ. The CDR3 extends over 14 amino acids. The chain recombines TRBV5-1 with TRBJ2-2; 10 nucleotides align to TRBD1. This TCR was sampled from a woman aged 35 to 49 with active or convalescent COVID-19. The sequenced sample was peripheral blood. CDR3 in DNA: TGCGCCAGCAGGAGGACAGGGGGTACCGGGGAGCTGTTTTTT. Translated, it gives CASRRTGGTGELFF.